The entry that follows covers one TCR beta chain sequence. The antigen is undetermined. The sample originates from a study of monozygotic twins with inflammatory bowel disease. Per TCR library, 3,500 to 4,000 ng of total RNA was used. The team made cDNA by running eight separate reactions for each sample. UMIs incorporating a 6-nucleotide sample barcode were appended by means of template switching. TCRdb processed the 5' RACE reads again and assigns one entry to each CDR3 protein, with no DNA. The sample table sets out 300,000 to 400,000 distinct CDR3 sequences. The study's findings and limits: Reduced clonotype sharing with other individuals was observed in IBD patients relative to healthy twins, especially with disease activity.

This clonotype was sampled from a human donor with ulcerative colitis or Crohn's disease, or a healthy co-twin of an affected twin (not recorded which). Sequences were obtained from blood.

CDR3 residues: CASSEPGSFSGETQYF. This rearrangement joins TRBV6-1 to TRBJ2-5. Germline CDR1 and CDR2: MNHNS and SASEGT. This CDR3 is built from 16 residues.